This record looks at one T cell receptor (beta chain) sequence and its context. Its antigen is as yet unknown. The data stem from a study of blood T cells in healthy people across ages. Findings and limits, study-wide: Long-lived and aged donors differed, with more naive CD4+ cells and higher diversity in the long-lived.

Healthy Caucasians from Russia aged about 6 to 90 served as donors. Each individual donor underwent a draw of 8 to 10 milliliters of peripheral blood. It was with a sample-barcoded 5' primer and a J-beta primer mix that a second PCR of roughly 6 to 12 cycles was run. Every cDNA molecule carried a tag from a template-switch adaptor bearing 12 random nucleotides. TCRdb independently ran MiXCR on the 5' RACE reads; one entry per CDR3 protein. The sample shows about 1.5 million distinct CDR3 sequences, about 42% of them seen only once. The CDR3 has 13 amino acids. With 3 bases clipped from V and 4 bases from J, the junction kept 2 bases outside the gene matches.

The specimen sequenced was blood. This chain connects TRBV12-3 or TRBV12-4 to TRBJ1-2; 7 nucleotides line up with TRBD1. This TCR derives from a woman aged 18-29 years in good health. The CDR3 DNA reads TGTGCCAGCAGTTTTCACAGGGGCTATGGCTACACCTTC. Its protein is CASSFHRGYGYTF.